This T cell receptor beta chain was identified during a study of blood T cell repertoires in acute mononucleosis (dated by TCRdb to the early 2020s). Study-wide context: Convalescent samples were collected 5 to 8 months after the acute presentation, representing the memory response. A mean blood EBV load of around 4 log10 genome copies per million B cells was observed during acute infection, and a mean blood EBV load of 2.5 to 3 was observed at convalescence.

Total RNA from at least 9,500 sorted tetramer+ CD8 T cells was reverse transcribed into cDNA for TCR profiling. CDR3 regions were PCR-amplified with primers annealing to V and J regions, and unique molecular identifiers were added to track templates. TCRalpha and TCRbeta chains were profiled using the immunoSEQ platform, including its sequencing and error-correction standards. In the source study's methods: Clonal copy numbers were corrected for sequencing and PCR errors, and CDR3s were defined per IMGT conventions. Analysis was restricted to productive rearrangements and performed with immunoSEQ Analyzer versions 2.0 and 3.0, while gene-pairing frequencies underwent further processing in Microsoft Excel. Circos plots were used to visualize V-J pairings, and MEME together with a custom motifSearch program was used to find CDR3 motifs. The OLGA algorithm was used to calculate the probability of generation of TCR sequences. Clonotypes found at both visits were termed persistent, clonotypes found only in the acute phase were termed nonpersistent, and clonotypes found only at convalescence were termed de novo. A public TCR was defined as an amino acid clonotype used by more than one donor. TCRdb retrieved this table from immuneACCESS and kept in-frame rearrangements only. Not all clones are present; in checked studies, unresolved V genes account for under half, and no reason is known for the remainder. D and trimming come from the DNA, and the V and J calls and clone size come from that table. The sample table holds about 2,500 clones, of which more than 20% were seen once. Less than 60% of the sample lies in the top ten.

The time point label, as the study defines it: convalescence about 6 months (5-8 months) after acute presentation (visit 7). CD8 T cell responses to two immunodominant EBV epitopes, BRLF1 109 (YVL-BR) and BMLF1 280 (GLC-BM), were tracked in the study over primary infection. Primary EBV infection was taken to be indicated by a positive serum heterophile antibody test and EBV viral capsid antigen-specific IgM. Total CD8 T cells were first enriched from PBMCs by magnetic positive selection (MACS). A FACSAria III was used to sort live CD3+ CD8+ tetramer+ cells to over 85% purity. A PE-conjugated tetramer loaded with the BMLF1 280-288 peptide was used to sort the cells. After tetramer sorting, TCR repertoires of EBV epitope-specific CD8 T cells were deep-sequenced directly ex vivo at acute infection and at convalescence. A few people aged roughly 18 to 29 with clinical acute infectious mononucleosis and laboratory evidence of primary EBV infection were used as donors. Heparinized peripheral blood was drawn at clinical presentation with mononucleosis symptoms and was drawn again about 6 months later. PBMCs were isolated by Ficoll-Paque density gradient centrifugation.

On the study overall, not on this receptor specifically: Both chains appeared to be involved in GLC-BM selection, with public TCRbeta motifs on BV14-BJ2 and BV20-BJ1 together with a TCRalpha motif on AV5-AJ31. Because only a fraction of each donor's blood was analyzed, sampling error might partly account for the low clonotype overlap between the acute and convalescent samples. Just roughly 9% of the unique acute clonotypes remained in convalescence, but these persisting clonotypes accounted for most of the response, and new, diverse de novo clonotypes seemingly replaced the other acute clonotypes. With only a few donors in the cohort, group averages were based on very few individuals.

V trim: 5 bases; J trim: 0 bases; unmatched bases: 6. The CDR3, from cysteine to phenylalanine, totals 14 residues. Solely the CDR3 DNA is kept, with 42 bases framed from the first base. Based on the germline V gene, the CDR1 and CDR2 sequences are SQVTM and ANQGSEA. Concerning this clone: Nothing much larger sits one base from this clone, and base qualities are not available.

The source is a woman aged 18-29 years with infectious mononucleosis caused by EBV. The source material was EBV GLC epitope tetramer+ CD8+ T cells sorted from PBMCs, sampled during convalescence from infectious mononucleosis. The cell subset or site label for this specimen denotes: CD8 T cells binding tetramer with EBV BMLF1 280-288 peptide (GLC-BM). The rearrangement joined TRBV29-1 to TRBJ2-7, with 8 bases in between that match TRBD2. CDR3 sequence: CSVPPGTSSYEQYF. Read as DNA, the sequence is TGCAGCGTTCCTCCCGGGACTAGCTCCTACGAGCAGTACTTC.